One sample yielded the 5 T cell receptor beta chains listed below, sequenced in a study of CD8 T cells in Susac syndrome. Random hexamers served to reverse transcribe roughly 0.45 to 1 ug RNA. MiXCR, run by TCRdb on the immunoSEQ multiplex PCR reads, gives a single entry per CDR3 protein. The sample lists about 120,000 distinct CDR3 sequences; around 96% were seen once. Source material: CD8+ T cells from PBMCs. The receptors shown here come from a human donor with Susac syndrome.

In DNA form, the CDR3 reads TGTGCCAGCAGCTTAGATGGTCCCCGGGAAAAACTGTTTTTT. It yields the protein CASSLDGPREKLFF. V and J are TRBV7-9 and TRBJ1-4, with D unclear. This CDR3 has 14 amino acids. The V gene's germline CDR1 is SEHNR and CDR2 FQNEAQ (reference sequence). V lost 1 base and J lost 8, with 11 bases in between.

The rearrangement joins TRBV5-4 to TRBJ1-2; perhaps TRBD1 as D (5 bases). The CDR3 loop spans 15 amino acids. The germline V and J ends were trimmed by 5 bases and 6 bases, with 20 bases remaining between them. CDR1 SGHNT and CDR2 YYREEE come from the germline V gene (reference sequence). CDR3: CASRTSGGPRDGYTF. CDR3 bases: TGTGCCAGCAGAACTTCCGGGGGACCCCGCGATGGCTACACCTTC.

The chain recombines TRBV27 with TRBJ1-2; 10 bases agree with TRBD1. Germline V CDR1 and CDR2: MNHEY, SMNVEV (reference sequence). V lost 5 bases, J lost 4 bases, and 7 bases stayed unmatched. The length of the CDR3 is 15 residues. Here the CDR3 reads CASSQGQGVTYGYTF. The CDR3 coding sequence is TGTGCCAGCAGTCAAGGACAGGGGGTGACCTATGGCTACACCTTC.

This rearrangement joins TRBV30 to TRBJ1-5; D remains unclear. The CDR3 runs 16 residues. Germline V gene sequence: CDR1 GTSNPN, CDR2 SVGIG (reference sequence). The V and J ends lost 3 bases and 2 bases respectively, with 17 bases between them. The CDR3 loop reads CAWSDPIRPGNQPQHF. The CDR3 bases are TGTGCCTGGAGCGATCCCATACGACCTGGCAATCAGCCCCAGCATTTT.

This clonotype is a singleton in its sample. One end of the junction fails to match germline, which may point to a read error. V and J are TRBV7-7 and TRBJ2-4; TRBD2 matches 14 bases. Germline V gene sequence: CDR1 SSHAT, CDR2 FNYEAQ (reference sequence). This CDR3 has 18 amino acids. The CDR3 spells CASSLVTSGRARGNIQYF. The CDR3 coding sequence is TGTGCTAGCAGCTTGGTGACTAGCGGGAGGGCCCGTGGAAACATTCAGTACTTC.